This T cell receptor beta chain originates from a study of blood T cell repertoires in COVID-19. At the level of the study: The samples span acute and convalescent COVID-19 from the United States, Italy and Spain.

This CDR3 has 18 amino acids. Trimming took 0 bases from V and 6 from J; bases not matched to a gene: 10. Germline V CDR1 and CDR2: SGHNT, YENEEA. Original processing methods: Amplification of reference gene primers provided the estimated nucleated cell counts. Method: immunoSEQ multiplex PCR; TCRdb's copy keeps in-frame clones and lacks some. From that table come the V and J calls and clone size; the DNA was used to work out D and trimming. The table shows fewer than 35,000 clones, with about 88% occurring only once. The origin of this receptor is a man between 65 and 85 years old with active or convalescent COVID-19. The rearrangement links TRBV11-3 to TRBJ2-1, with 11 bases fitting TRBD2. Specimen: peripheral blood. The DNA for the CDR3 is TGTGCCAGCAGCTTAGATCAGGGTGGTAGCGGGAGGGGCAATGAGCAGTTCTTC. This gives the protein CASSLDQGGSGRGNEQFF.